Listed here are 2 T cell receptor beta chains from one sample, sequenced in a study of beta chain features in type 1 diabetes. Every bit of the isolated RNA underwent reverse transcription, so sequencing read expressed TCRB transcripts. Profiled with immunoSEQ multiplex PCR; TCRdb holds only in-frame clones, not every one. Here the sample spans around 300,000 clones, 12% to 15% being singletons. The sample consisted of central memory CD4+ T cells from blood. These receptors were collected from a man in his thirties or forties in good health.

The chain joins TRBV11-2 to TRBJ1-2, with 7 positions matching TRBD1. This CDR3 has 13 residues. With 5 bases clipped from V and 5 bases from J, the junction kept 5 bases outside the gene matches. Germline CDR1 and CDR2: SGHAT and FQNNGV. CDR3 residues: CASSAQGRYGYTF. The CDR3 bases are TGTGCCAGCAGCGCACAGGGGCGGTATGGCTACACCTTC.

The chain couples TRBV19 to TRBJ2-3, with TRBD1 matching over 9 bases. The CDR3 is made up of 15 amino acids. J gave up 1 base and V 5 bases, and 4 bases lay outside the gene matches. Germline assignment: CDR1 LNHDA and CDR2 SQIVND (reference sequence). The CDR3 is CASSPGTGRTDTQYF. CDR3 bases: TGTGCCAGTAGTCCAGGGACAGGGCGCACAGATACGCAGTATTTT.